This T cell receptor (beta chain) comes out of a study of shared clonotypes between healthy human individuals. The donors were all Caucasian adults (living in Nashville, Tennessee). The CDR3 is 16 residues long. CDR1 and CDR2 from the germline V gene are SGHRS and YFSETQ. V was trimmed by 0 bases and J by 2 bases, leaving 9 bases between them. Authors' methods: Junction-only sequences without quality scores came from ImmunoSEQ, so filtering differed. TCRdb keeps only in-frame clones here, not all; method: immunoSEQ multiplex PCR. V, J and clone size reflect that table, while D and trimming were determined from the DNA. Here the sample spans about 500,000 clones, roughly three quarters being singletons.

This sequence joins TRBV5-1 and TRBJ2-6; possibly TRBD2 for D (5 bases). The TCR comes from a woman in her thirties or forties in good health. Some clones in this sample may be carry-over from other donors' samples. Source material: PBMCs. The CDR3 DNA is TGCGCCAGCAGCTTGGGGCCCGGGGCTGGGGCCAACGTCCTGACTTTC. This sequence encodes CASSLGPGAGANVLTF.